The rows below give T cell receptor beta chains drawn from one sample of a study of cytomegalovirus exposure and HLA in healthy donors. Using immunoSEQ multiplex PCR, the repertoire was profiled, and TCRdb retains in-frame clones only, with some absent. The table lists approximately 210,000 clones, 82% of them singletons. Sequencing input: PBMCs. All receptors derive from a man aged 35-49 years in good health and CMV-seropositive. Each CDR3 is given with its conserved first and last residue. D genes are given only for firm matches. Expanded clones are given a class, and other clones once, few, many or no size at all.

TRBJ1-1,TRBV7-6,-,TRBD1,TGTGCCAGCAGCTTAGCCCCGACAGGGGTGGATGAAGCTTTCTTT,CASSLAPTGVDEAFF
TRBJ1-5,TRBV27,-,-,TGTGCCAGCAGTTTAACTGGGGCCGCGCAGCCCCAGCATTTT,CASSLTGAAQPQHF
TRBJ1-1,TRBV11-2,-,-,TGTGCCAGCAGCCCAGCAAAACAGCTGACGCCTGAAGCTTTCTTT,CASSPAKQLTPEAFF
TRBJ2-3,TRBV4-1,-,-,TGCGCCAGCAGCTCCAACGCTCTTGCGGATACGCAGTATTTT,CASSSNALADTQYF
TRBJ2-5,TRBV5-1,-,TRBD2,TGCGCCAGCGCTCCCTTGGGCGGGAGCCAAGAGACCCAGTACTTC,CASAPLGGSQETQYF
TRBJ2-3,TRBV6-5,-,TRBD2,TGTGCCAGCAGGGATGGCGGGGGTCGTACAGATACGCAGTATTTT,CASRDGGGRTDTQYF
TRBJ1-1,TRBV11-3,once,TRBD1,TGTGCCAGCAGCCAGACAGGGGAGGAAGCTTTCTTT,CASSQTGEEAFF
TRBJ1-5,TRBV5-5,-,-,TGTGCCAGCAGCCCCTCGACAGGCTTTGGCAATCAGCCCCAGCATTTT,CASSPSTGFGNQPQHF
TRBJ2-1,TRBV6-1,-,-,TGTGCCAGCAGCGAAGCGGCAAGATCTTACAATGAGCAGTTCTTC,CASSEAARSYNEQFF
TRBJ2-2,TRBV5-1,-,-,TGCGCCAGCAGCTTGTTACAGGGGAACACCGGGGAGCTGTTTTTT,CASSLLQGNTGELFF
TRBJ2-7,TRBV10-3,-,TRBD1,TGTGCCATCAGTACCACCGGGACAGGGTTCTACGAGCAGTACTTC,CAISTTGTGFYEQYF
TRBJ2-1,TRBV9,-,-,TGTGCCAGCAGCGCCCTAGCGGTAGGGGGTGGTGAGCAGTTCTTC,CASSALAVGGGEQFF
TRBJ2-1,TRBV19,-,-,TGTGCCAGTAGTATAGATGAACAGGGGGGGTACAATGAGCAGTTCTTC,CASSIDEQGGYNEQFF
TRBJ2-5,TRBV7-2,-,-,TGTGCCAGCAGCTGGGGGGGGACAACCCAAGAGACCCAGTACTTC,CASSWGGTTQETQYF
TRBJ2-3,TRBV30,-,-,TGTGCCTGGAGCCGTACAACCACAGATACGCAGTATTTT,CAWSRTTTDTQYF
TRBJ1-2,TRBV27,-,-,TGTGCCAGCGCCCCTATGCCAGACAGGTCTACTAACTATGGCTACACCTTC,CASAPMPDRSTNYGYTF
TRBJ2-6,TRBV5-1,-,TRBD1,TGCGCCAGCAGCCCTGGACAGGGTGGGGCCAACGTCCTGACTTTC,CASSPGQGGANVLTF
TRBJ1-1,TRBV5-4,once,TRBD1,TGTGCCAGCAAACCGGGACAGGGCCTGAACACTGAAGCTTTCTTT,CASKPGQGLNTEAFF
TRBJ2-3,TRBV11-3,once,TRBD2,TGTGCCAGCAGCTTAGGCGCGTACCTAGCGGGAGAAAGCTCAGATACGCAGTATTTT,CASSLGAYLAGESSDTQYF
TRBJ1-2,TRBV6-5,-,TRBD1,TGTGCCAGCAGCCTGACAGGGCCCAAGGGGGGCTACACCTTC,CASSLTGPKGGYTF
TRBJ2-1,TRBV15,-,TRBD1,TGTGCCACCAGCAGAGGACAGGGAACTTACAATGAGCAGTTCTTC,CATSRGQGTYNEQFF
TRBJ2-7,TRBV9,-,TRBD1,TGTGCCAGCAGCATAGGACAGGGGAGCTCCTACGAGCAGTACTTC,CASSIGQGSSYEQYF
TRBJ2-5,TRBV29-1,-,TRBD2,TGCAGCGTTGACAGGGAGCGGGAGCAGTACTTC,CSVDREREQYF
TRBJ1-5,TRBV7-9,-,-,TGTTCCAGCAGCTTAGGCAGGGTTGATCAGCCCCAGCATTTT,CSSSLGRVDQPQHF
TRBJ2-1,TRBV7-8,few,-,TGTGCCAGCAGCTTAGTGAAGGACTTCTACAATGAGCAGTTCTTC,CASSLVKDFYNEQFF
TRBJ2-4,TRBV11-2,-,TRBD2,TGTGCCAGCAGCCCTACTAGCGGTCCAGCCAAAAACATTCAGTACTTC,CASSPTSGPAKNIQYF
TRBJ2-2,TRBV7-9,-,-,TGTGCCAGCCACCGACAGGACGGGACAAACACCGGGGAGCTGTTTTTT,CASHRQDGTNTGELFF
TRBJ2-1,TRBV7-9,-,TRBD2,TGTGCCAGCATCCTTAGCGGGAGCGCCTACAATGAGCAGTTCTTC,CASILSGSAYNEQFF
TRBJ2-1,TRBV11-3,-,-,TGTGCCAGCAGCCCGAACAGGCGGCCGAATGAGCAGTTCTTC,CASSPNRRPNEQFF
TRBJ2-3,TRBV5-4,-,-,TGTGCCAGCAGCCCCAGGACAGGCACAGATACGCAGTATTTT,CASSPRTGTDTQYF
TRBJ2-2,TRBV11-2,-,-,TGTGCCAGCAGGCTCGTCGGGGGAATGGACACCGGGGAGCTGTTTTTT,CASRLVGGMDTGELFF
TRBJ2-1,TRBV6-6,-,-,TGTGCCGGCACCACAGCGGACCACAATGAGCAGTTCTTC,CAGTTADHNEQFF
TRBJ2-1,TRBV4-1,few,TRBD2,TGCGCCAGCAGCCAAGTCCCCGGGAGGGCCGATGAGCAGTTCTTC,CASSQVPGRADEQFF
TRBJ2-3,TRBV19,-,TRBD2,TGTGCCAGTAGTATACGTCTAGCGGGACGCACAGATACGCAGTATTTT,CASSIRLAGRTDTQYF
TRBJ1-2,TRBV29-1,-,TRBD1,TGCAGCGTTGCCCTCCCTTTCGGACAGGGCAACTATGGCTACACCTTC,CSVALPFGQGNYGYTF
TRBJ1-1,TRBV5-1,-,-,TGCGCCAGCAGCTTGGAGGGAGGGTTGACTGAAGCTTTCTTT,CASSLEGGLTEAFF